Listed below are T cell receptor beta chains from one sample, sequenced in a study of T-cell memory formation after mild COVID-19. TCRdb processed the 5' RACE reads anew with MiXCR; each CDR3 protein has one entry. The data contain about 200,000 distinct CDR3 sequences, more than 15% of them singletons. Source material: PBMCs or a T cell subset sorted from them (not recorded which). The receptors were sampled from an adult woman who had mild COVID-19 (a few samples of this study predate the infection). Cell type and time point are not known. CDR3s include the opening cysteine and the closing phenylalanine or tryptophan. The order of the fields is clone size, D gene, V gene, J gene, CDR3 protein, CDR3 DNA. D genes are given only for firm matches. Rows may omit the clone size; those that give it use once, few, many or a size class.

few	NA	TRBV12-3/TRBV12-4	TRBJ2-3	CASSLGSPSTDTQYF	TGTGCCAGCAGTCTGGGGAGCCCTAGCACAGATACGCAGTATTTT
few	NA	TRBV5-1	TRBJ1-6	CASSLTIQGPTSPLHF	TGCGCCAGCAGCCTCACAATACAGGGACCAACTTCACCCCTCCACTTT
NA	NA	TRBV3-1	TRBJ2-5	CASSPQEPRGETQYF	TGTGCCAGCAGCCCACAGGAACCCCGGGGGGAGACCCAGTACTTC
few	NA	TRBV7-6	TRBJ2-5	CASSLGARAMETQYF	TGTGCCAGCAGCTTAGGGGCCAGGGCGATGGAGACCCAGTACTTC
NA	NA	TRBV7-2	TRBJ2-3	CASSRTGFADTQYF	TGTGCCAGCAGCCGAACAGGTTTTGCAGATACGCAGTATTTT
many	TRBD2	TRBV4-1	TRBJ2-3	CASSQGGREGDTQYF	TGCGCCAGCAGCCAAGGTGGGAGGGAGGGAGATACGCAGTATTTT
NA	NA	TRBV20-1	TRBJ2-1	CSASTPRRATYNEQFF	TGCAGTGCTAGTACTCCTAGGCGGGCCACCTACAATGAGCAGTTCTTC
many	NA	TRBV5-1	TRBJ2-5	CASSLYGARETQYF	TGCGCCAGCAGCTTATACGGGGCTAGGGAGACCCAGTACTTC
NA	TRBD2	TRBV7-3	TRBJ2-4	CASSLTSGEIQYF	TGTGCCAGCAGCTTGACTAGCGGGGAAATTCAGTACTTC
NA	NA	TRBV12-3/TRBV12-4	TRBJ2-2	CASSRPDRNTGELFF	TGTGCCAGCAGTCGTCCGGACAGGAACACCGGGGAGCTGTTTTTT
once	NA	TRBV2	TRBJ2-3	CASTMRRGTDTQYF	TGTGCCAGCACCATGCGCAGGGGAACAGATACGCAGTATTTT
NA	TRBD2	TRBV29-1	TRBJ2-2	CSAERGRSRAGELFF	TGCAGCGCCGAGCGGGGGCGGTCTAGGGCCGGGGAGCTGTTTTTT
NA	NA	TRBV6-2/TRBV6-3	TRBJ2-7	CASSYGPDYEQYF	TGTGCCAGCAGTTACGGTCCAGACTACGAGCAGTACTTC
NA	NA	TRBV6-1	TRBJ2-4	CASSESPGAGWQNIQYF	TGTGCCAGCAGTGAATCGCCTGGAGCAGGGTGGCAAAACATTCAGTACTTC
NA	TRBD1	TRBV29-1	TRBJ1-1	CSVHPRGQPNTEAFF	TGCAGCGTCCACCCGAGGGGACAGCCGAACACTGAAGCTTTCTTT
NA	TRBD1	TRBV5-1	TRBJ1-2	CASSQGQGRSYGYTF	TGCGCCAGCAGCCAAGGACAGGGGAGAAGCTATGGCTACACCTTC
many	TRBD2	TRBV9	TRBJ2-1	CASSVAPSGLLKGEQFF	TGTGCCAGCAGCGTAGCGCCTAGCGGGCTACTCAAAGGAGAGCAGTTCTTC
few	TRBD1	TRBV12-3/TRBV12-4	TRBJ2-4	CASSPRWGQGFHVVQYF	TGTGCCAGCAGTCCACGTTGGGGACAGGGGTTCCACGTGGTTCAGTACTTC
NA	NA	TRBV5-1	TRBJ1-1	CASSLAFRVDNTEAFF	TGCGCCAGCAGCTTGGCCTTTCGGGTCGACAACACTGAAGCTTTCTTT
NA	NA	TRBV21-1	TRBJ2-7	CASSKGLRTIYEQYF	TGTGCCAGCAGCAAAGGACTCCGGACTATCTACGAGCAGTACTTC
few	NA	TRBV18	TRBJ2-1	CASSGDPQYNEQFF	TGTGCCAGCTCAGGCGACCCACAATACAATGAGCAGTTCTTC
NA	NA	TRBV6-6	TRBJ2-7	CASRLPGRGGHEQYF	TGTGCCAGCAGATTACCCGGCAGGGGCGGGCACGAGCAGTACTTC
NA	TRBD2	TRBV28	TRBJ2-7	CASSTSGRLLLEQYF	TGTGCCAGCAGTACTAGCGGGAGACTTCTCCTCGAGCAGTACTTC
NA	NA	TRBV7-9	TRBJ2-2	CASSLYEGANTGELFF	TGTGCCAGCAGCTTATATGAGGGGGCGAACACCGGGGAGCTGTTTTTT
many	NA	TRBV5-1	TRBJ2-7	CASSSGFGTSFEQYF	TGCGCCAGCAGCTCCGGCTTCGGTACTTCCTTCGAGCAGTACTTC
NA	NA	TRBV7-9	TRBJ2-2	CASSLPGTGELFF	TGTGCCAGCAGCCTCCCGGGCACCGGGGAGCTGTTTTTT
few	TRBD1	TRBV29-1	TRBJ2-7	CSVAWGQWANEQYF	TGCAGCGTTGCTTGGGGACAGTGGGCGAACGAGCAGTACTTC